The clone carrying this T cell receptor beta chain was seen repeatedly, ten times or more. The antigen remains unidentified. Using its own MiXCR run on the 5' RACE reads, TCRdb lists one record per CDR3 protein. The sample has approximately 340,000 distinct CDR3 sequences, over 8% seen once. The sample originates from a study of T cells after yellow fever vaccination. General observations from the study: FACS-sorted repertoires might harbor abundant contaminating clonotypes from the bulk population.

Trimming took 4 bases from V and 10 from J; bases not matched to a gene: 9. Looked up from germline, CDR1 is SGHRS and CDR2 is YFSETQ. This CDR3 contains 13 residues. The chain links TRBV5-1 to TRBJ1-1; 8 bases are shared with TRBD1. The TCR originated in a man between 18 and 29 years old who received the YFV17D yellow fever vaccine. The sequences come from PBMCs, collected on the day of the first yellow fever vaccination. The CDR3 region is CASSEDQGARAFF. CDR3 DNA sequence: TGCGCCAGCAGCGAGGATCAGGGGGCGAGAGCTTTCTTT.